Listed below are T cell receptor beta chains from one sample, sequenced in a study of cytomegalovirus exposure and HLA in healthy donors. Sequencing used immunoSEQ multiplex PCR; TCRdb keeps in-frame clones, though not all of them. This sample's table reports approximately 72,000 clones. Source material: PBMCs. These receptors were collected from a middle-aged woman in good health and CMV-seropositive. The CDR3 runs from the conserved cysteine through the conserved F or W. D genes are given only for firm matches.

V gene | D gene | CDR3 length | CDR3 protein
TRBV2 | TRBD2 | 12 | CASSVDSGVQYF
TRBV20-1 | . | 11 | CSAWTGNTIYF
TRBV7-9 | TRBD2 | 18 | CASSLVGSLAVTYNEQFF
TRBV6-6 | TRBD1 | 16 | CASSYFSGTVNEKLFF
TRBV5-8 | . | 17 | CASSTRRQGLFTDTQYF
TRBV5-1 | . | 15 | CASSTAGPPAYGYTF
TRBV19 | . | 13 | CATGQSNQETQYF
TRBV5-1 | TRBD2 | 16 | CASSLTHTSGSYEQYF
TRBV5-1 | TRBD2 | 15 | CASSLRTSGSDEQYF
TRBV4-1 | TRBD1 | 18 | CASSQPGQGQKAQNEQYF
TRBV5-1 | . | 13 | CASSSYGNTEAFF
TRBV7-9 | . | 13 | CASSPFPVYGYTF
TRBV7-9 | . | 13 | CASSFGGDTEAFF
TRBV14 | . | 14 | CASSQSDINYGYTF
TRBV29-1 | TRBD1 | 13 | CSVVGGQSYEQYF
TRBV2 | TRBD1 | 15 | CASSGGTGRDQPQHF
TRBV10-3 | . | 13 | CAISPGGGSEQYF
TRBV7-2 | TRBD2 | 16 | CASSLDIGGGLETQYF
TRBV5-1 | . | 14 | CASSLGPPGTEAFF
TRBV30 | TRBD1 | 14 | CAWRLTGGFNEQFF
TRBV19 | . | 15 | CASRAPGTSSYEQYF
TRBV28 | . | 16 | CASSSFRPQPYNEQFF
TRBV4-2 | . | 15 | CASSQHVSGANVLTF
TRBV7-9 | . | 12 | CASSPQGTEQYF
TRBV11-2 | . | 14 | CASSLLTETYEQYF
TRBV5-4 | TRBD2 | 15 | CASSLASGGYNEQFF
TRBV27 | . | 14 | CASSLWQDHYEQYF
TRBV14 | TRBD1 | 13 | CASRRQGWDGYTF
TRBV9 | TRBD2 | 18 | CASSVGVRRAGGQETQYF
TRBV7-3 | TRBD1 | 15 | CASSATGGEQETQYF
TRBV25-1 | . | 13 | CASGSGLQETQYF
TRBV9 | TRBD1 | 15 | CASSVGTGSGNTIYF
TRBV25-1 | TRBD1 | 14 | CASSEFQGEETQYF
TRBV28 | . | 16 | CASSPRGGVVNQPQHF
TRBV5-1 | TRBD1 | 14 | CASSSGQSNEKLFF
TRBV7-9 | . | 15 | CASSQGPGRNTEAFF
TRBV4-1 | TRBD2 | 16 | CASSQDGGGSTDTQYF
TRBV7-8 | TRBD1 | 16 | CASSRNTPGQGFGYTF
TRBV9 | . | 15 | CASSGPGAGNQPQHF
TRBV7-2 | . | 14 | CASSLSGDGTEAFF
TRBV6-6 | TRBD2 | 13 | CASSTGTSGGQYF
TRBV7-9 | . | 14 | CASSLGGLNEKLFF